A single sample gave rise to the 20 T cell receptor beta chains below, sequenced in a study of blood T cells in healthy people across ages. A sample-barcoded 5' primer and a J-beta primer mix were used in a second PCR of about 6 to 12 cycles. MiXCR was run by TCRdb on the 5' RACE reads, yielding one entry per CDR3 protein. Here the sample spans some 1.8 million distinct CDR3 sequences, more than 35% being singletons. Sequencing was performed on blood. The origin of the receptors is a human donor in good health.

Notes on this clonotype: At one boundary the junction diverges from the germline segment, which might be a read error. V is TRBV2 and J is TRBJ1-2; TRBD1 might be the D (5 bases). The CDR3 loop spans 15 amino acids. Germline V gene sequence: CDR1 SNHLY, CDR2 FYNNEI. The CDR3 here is CASREAGTPNYGYTF. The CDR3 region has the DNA TGTGCCAGCAGGGAAGCCGGGACCCCCAACTATGGCTACACCTTC.

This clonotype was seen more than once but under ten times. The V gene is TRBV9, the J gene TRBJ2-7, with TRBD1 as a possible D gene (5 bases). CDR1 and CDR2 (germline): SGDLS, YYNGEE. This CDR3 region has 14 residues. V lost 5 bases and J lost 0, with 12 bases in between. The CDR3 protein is CASSPTVTSYEQYF. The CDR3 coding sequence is TGTGCCAGCAGTCCGACAGTGACCTCCTACGAGCAGTACTTC.

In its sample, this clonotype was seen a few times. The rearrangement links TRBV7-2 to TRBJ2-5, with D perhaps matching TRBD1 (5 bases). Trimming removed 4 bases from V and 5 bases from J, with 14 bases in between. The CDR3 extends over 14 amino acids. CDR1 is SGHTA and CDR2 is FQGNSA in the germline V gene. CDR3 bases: TGTGCCAGCAGCTCAGGGTTTCTGAGGGAGACCCAGTACTTC. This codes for CASSSGFLRETQYF.

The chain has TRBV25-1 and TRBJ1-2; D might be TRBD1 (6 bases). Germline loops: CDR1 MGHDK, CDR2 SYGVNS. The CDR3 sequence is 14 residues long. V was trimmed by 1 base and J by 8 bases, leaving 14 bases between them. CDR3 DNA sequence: TGTGCCAGCAGTGAATTGGGGGACACCGTGGGCTACACCTTC. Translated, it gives CASSELGDTVGYTF.

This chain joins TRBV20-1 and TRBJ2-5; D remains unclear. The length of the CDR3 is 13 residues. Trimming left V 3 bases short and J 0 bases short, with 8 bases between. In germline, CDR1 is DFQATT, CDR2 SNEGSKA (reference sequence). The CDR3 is CSASHGNQETQYF. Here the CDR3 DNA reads TGCAGTGCTAGTCACGGAAACCAAGAGACCCAGTACTTC.

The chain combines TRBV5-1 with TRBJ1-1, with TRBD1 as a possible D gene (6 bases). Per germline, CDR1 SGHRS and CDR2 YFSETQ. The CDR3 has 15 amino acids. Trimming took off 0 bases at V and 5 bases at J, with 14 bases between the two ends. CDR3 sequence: CASSLVERGPTEAFF. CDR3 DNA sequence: TGCGCCAGCAGCTTGGTGGAGCGGGGGCCTACTGAAGCTTTCTTT.

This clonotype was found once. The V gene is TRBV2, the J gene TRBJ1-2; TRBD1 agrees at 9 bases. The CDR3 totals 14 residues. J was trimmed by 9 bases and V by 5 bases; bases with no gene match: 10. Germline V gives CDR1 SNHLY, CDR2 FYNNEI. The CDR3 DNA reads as TGTGCCAGCAGTTACCCTGGGACAGGGCGAAGCTACACCTTC. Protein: CASSYPGTGRSYTF.

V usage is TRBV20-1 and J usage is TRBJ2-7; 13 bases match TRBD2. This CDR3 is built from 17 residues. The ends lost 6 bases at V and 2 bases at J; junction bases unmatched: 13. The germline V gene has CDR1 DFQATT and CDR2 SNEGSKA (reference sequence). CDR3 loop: CSALGLAGAKLAYEQYF. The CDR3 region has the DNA TGCAGTGCCCTCGGACTAGCGGGGGCAAAGCTAGCCTACGAGCAGTACTTC.

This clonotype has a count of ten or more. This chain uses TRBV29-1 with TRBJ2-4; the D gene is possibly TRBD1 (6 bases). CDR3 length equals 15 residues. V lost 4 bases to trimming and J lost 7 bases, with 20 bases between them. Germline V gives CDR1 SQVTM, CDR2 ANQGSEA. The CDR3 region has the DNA TGCAGCGTTGTACGAGGAACTGGGACATCTAACATTCAGTACTTC. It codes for CSVVRGTGTSNIQYF.

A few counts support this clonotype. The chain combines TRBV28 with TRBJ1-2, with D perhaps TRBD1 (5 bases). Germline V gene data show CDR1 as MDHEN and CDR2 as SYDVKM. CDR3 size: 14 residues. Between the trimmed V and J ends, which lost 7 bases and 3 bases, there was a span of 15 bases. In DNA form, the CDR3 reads TGTGCCAGCACTGCCACGGGGCGGGACTATGGCTACACCTTC. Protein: CASTATGRDYGYTF.

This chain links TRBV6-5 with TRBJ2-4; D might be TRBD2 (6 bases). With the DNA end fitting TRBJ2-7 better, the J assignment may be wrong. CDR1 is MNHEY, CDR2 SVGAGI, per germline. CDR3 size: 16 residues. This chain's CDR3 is CASSYSAAGYSYEQYF. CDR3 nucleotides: TGTGCCAGCAGTTACTCTGCTGCGGGGTACTCCTACGAGCAGTACTTC.

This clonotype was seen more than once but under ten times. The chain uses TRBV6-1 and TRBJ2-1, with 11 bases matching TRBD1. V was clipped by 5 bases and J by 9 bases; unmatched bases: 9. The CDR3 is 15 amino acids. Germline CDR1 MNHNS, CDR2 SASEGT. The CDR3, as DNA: TGTGCCAGCAGTAAACCCGGGACAGGGGGTGTTGAGCAGTTCTTC. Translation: CASSKPGTGGVEQFF.

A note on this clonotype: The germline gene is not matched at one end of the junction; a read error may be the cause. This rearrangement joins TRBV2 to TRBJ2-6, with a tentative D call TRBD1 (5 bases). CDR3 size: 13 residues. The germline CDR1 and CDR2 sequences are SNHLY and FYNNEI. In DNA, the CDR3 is TGTGCCCTTTACAGCTCTGGGGCCAACGGCCTGACTTTC. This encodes CALYSSGANGLTF.

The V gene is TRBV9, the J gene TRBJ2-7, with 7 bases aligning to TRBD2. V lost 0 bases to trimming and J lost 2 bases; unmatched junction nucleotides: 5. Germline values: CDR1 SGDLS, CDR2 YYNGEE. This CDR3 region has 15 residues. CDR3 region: CASSVGSGFPYEQYF. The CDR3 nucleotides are TGTGCCAGCAGCGTAGGTAGCGGGTTCCCCTACGAGCAGTACTTC.

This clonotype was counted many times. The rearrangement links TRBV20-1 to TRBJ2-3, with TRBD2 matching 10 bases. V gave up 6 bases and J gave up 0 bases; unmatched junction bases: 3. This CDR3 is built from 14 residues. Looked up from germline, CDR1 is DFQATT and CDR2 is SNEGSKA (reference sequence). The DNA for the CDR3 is TGCAGTGCAGGGACTAGCGTGAGCACAGATACGCAGTATTTT. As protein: CSAGTSVSTDTQYF.

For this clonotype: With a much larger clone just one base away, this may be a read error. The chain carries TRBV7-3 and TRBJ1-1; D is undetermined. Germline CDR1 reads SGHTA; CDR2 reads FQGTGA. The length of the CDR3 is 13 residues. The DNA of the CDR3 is TGTGCCGGCAGCTTACTCAAGGACACTGAAGCTTTCTTT. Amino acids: CAGSLLKDTEAFF.

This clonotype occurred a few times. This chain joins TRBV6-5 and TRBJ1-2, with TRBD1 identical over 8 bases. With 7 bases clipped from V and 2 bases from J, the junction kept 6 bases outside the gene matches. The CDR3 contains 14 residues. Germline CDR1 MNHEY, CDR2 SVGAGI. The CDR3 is CASTRQGRNYGYTF. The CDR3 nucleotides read TGTGCCAGCACCCGACAGGGGAGGAACTATGGCTACACCTTC.

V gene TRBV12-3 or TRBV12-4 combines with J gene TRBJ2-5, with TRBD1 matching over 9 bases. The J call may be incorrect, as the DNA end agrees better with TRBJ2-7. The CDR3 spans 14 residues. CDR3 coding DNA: TGTGCCAGCACCTCCGGGACAGGGAACTACGAGCAGTACTTC. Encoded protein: CASTSGTGNYEQYF.

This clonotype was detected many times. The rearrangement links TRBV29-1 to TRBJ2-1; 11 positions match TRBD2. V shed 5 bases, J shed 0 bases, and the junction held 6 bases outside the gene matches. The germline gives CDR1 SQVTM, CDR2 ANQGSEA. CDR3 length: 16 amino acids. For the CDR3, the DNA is TGCAGCGTTTTACCGGGACTAGCGGTCTCCTACAATGAGCAGTTCTTC. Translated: CSVLPGLAVSYNEQFF.

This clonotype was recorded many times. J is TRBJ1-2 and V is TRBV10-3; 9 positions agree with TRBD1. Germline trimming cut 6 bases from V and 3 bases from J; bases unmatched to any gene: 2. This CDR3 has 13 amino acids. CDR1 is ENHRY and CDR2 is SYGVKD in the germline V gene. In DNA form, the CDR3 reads TGTGCCATCAGAGGGGACAGGGACTATGGCTACACCTTC. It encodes CAIRGDRDYGYTF.